Listed here are 28 T cell receptor beta chains from one sample, sequenced in a study of T cell changes during pregnancy in multiple sclerosis. Clones were sequenced by immunoSEQ multiplex PCR, and TCRdb holds only the in-frame ones, with some missing. The sample comprises 73,000 or so clones, roughly 89% of which are singletons, and over 0.65% rests with the top ten. The input for sequencing was peripheral blood, taken in the second trimester of pregnancy. The receptors stem from a female donor with multiple sclerosis, enrolled in a pregnancy study.

The V and J genes are TRBV23-1 and TRBJ2-7; 7 bases agree with TRBD2. TRBV23-1 is designated an ORF whose function remains uncertain. CDR3 length: 15 amino acids. V lost 4 bases to trimming and J lost 13 bases; unmatched junction nucleotides: 19. The CDR3 DNA is TGCGCCAGCAGTCTTAGTGGAGGGACTACACCACGCGGATACTTC. The encoded protein is CASSLSGGTTPRGYF.

The rearrangement joins TRBV7-9 to TRBJ2-7; 8 bases line up with TRBD2. CDR1 SEHNR and CDR2 FQNEAQ come from the germline V gene (reference sequence). The CDR3 is 13 residues long. V lost 8 bases and J lost 0; bases outside the gene matches: 3. As DNA, the CDR3 is TGTGCCAGCGGGCGGGGGGCCTCCTACGAGCAGTACTTC. Amino acids: CASGRGASYEQYF.

The V call is TRBV11-2, the J call TRBJ2-1, with 8 bases identical to TRBD2. This CDR3 is built from 16 residues. The germline gives CDR1 SGHAT, CDR2 FQNNGV. Unmatched junction bases numbered 6, after V lost 1 base and J lost 4 bases. The CDR3 sequence: CASSLVASGGYNEQFF. CDR3 sequence (DNA): TGTGCCAGCAGCTTAGTTGCGAGCGGGGGTTACAATGAGCAGTTCTTC.

The rearrangement joins TRBV27 to TRBJ2-5; 11 nucleotides line up with TRBD2. This CDR3 is built from 16 residues. V gave up 7 bases and J gave up 2 bases; unmatched junction bases: 9. Germline CDR1 MNHEY, CDR2 SMNVEV (reference sequence). The CDR3 DNA reads TGTGCCAGCACCACCCTTACTAGCGGGGGACAAGAGACCCAGTACTTC. This translates into CASTTLTSGGQETQYF.

The CDR3 DNA sequence: TGTGCCAGCAGCGTACTGGGACTACCATACAATGAGCAGTTCTTC. Protein product: CASSVLGLPYNEQFF. The rearrangement joins TRBV9 to TRBJ2-1, with 7 bases that match TRBD2. CDR3 length equals 15 residues. V trimming: 1 base; J trimming: 4 bases; junction bases outside the gene matches: 5. Germline assignment: CDR1 SGDLS and CDR2 YYNGEE.

The rearrangement uses TRBV4-2 and TRBJ2-4; maybe TRBD2 (6 bases). CDR1 LGHNA and CDR2 YNFKEQ come from the germline V gene. Trimming removed 0 bases at V and 3 bases at J, with 21 bases between. This CDR3 region has 19 residues. CDR3 sequence reads: CASSQEVGGANTHKNIQYF. In DNA, the CDR3 is TGTGCCAGCAGCCAAGAAGTAGGAGGGGCCAACACGCACAAAAACATTCAGTACTTC.

This chain links TRBV6-1 with TRBJ1-1, with 7 bases that match TRBD1. Germline values: CDR1 MNHNS, CDR2 SASEGT. The junction had 9 bases not matched to a gene; V was cut back by 3 bases and J by 5 bases. The CDR3 consists of 15 residues. Written as DNA, the CDR3 is TGTGCCAGCAGTGATCGGTCGGAGGGGGCGACTGAAGCTTTCTTT. It specifies CASSDRSEGATEAFF.

A note on this clone: This clone may be a read error of a much larger clone one base away. The chain links TRBV6-1 to TRBJ1-1; D call uncertain. There are 14 residues in the CDR3. CDR1 is MNHNS, CDR2 SASEGT, per germline. V lost 2 bases and J 5 bases, leaving 12 bases between the germline ends. This chain's CDR3 is CASSESAGRTEAFF. The DNA of the CDR3 is TGTGCCAGCAGTGAAAGCGCCGGGAGGACTGAAGCTTTCTTT.

The chain employs TRBV4-3 and TRBJ1-6; 9 bases fit TRBD1. The germline CDR1 and CDR2 sequences are LGHNA and YSLEER. V gave up 1 base and J gave up 13 bases; unmatched junction bases: 8. The CDR3 extends over 15 amino acids. CDR3 coding DNA: TGCGCCAGCAGCCAAGCGGGACAGGGTCGTGGCCCCCTCCACTTT. The encoded protein is CASSQAGQGRGPLHF.

This CDR3 is CASSDTRNTIYF. In nucleotides, the CDR3 is TGTGCCAGCAGCGACACGCGCAACACCATATATTTT. J is TRBJ1-3 and V is TRBV5-6, with unresolved D. The CDR3 spans 12 residues. Germline assignment: CDR1 SGHDT and CDR2 YYEEEE. V was shortened by 4 bases and J by 7 bases, with 9 bases between the two germline ends. Full variable domain (rest looked up from reference TRBV5-6 and TRBJ1-3): DAGVTQSPTHLIKTRGQQVTLRCSPKSGHDTVSWYQQALGQGPQFIFQYYEEEERQRGNFPDRFSGHQFPNYSSELNVNALLLGDSALYLCASSDTRNTIYFGEGSWLTVV.

The chain recombines TRBV5-4 with TRBJ1-1; TRBD1 matches at 8 bases. The germline V gene has CDR1 SGHNT and CDR2 YYREEE (reference sequence). There are 15 residues in the CDR3. Unmatched junction bases numbered 9, after V lost 4 bases and J lost 4 bases. CDR3 coding DNA: TGTGCCAGCAGCCCGGCGTGGGACAGGTCCACTGAAGCTTTCTTT. Translated: CASSPAWDRSTEAFF.

CDR3 bases: TGCGCCAGCAGACAGGGTGGAAACACCATATATTTT. Protein: CASRQGGNTIYF. The V and J genes are TRBV10-1 and TRBJ1-3; maybe TRBD1 (6 bases). V dropped 6 bases and J dropped 3 bases, with 6 bases sitting between them. The germline V gene encodes CDR1 WNHNN and CDR2 SYGVQD (reference sequence). The CDR3 length is 12 residues.

V usage is TRBV2 and J usage is TRBJ2-1; TRBD2 aligns across 9 bases. CDR3 length: 13 amino acids. The germline CDR1 and CDR2 sequences are SNHLY and FYNNEI. V lost 1 base, J lost 9 bases, and 1 base stayed unmatched. CDR3 region: CASSEGTSVEQFF. Here the CDR3 DNA reads TGTGCCAGCAGTGAAGGGACTAGCGTTGAGCAGTTCTTC.

The rearrangement joins TRBV4-3 to TRBJ1-2; D perhaps matches TRBD1 (5 bases). The V gene's germline CDR1 is LGHNA and CDR2 YSLEER. The CDR3 has 14 amino acids. Trimming left V 4 bases short and J 6 bases short, with 15 bases between. The CDR3 bases are TGCGCCAGCAGCCGCAGCGGGGGGTCCGATGGCTACACCTTC. Translation: CASSRSGGSDGYTF.

This clone was counted once. V usage is TRBV9 and J usage is TRBJ2-5; the match to TRBD2 covers 7 bases. The CDR3 spans 14 residues. V gave up 3 bases and J gave up 5 bases; unmatched junction bases: 7. CDR1 SGDLS and CDR2 YYNGEE come from the germline V gene. The CDR3 spells CASSEGGVRETQYF. DNA for the CDR3: TGTGCCAGCAGCGAGGGAGGGGTAAGGGAGACCCAGTACTTC. The full variable domain, in which reference TRBV9 and TRBJ2-5 provide the parts outside the CDR3, is DSGVTQTPKHLITATGQRVTLRCSPRSGDLSVYWYQQSLDQGLQFLIQYYNGEERAKGNILERFSAQQFPDLHSELNLSSLELGDSALYFCASSEGGVRETQYFGPGTRLLVL.

The chain joins TRBV7-9 to TRBJ2-5; weak D call: TRBD2 (6 bases). The V gene lost 4 bases and the J gene lost 2 bases, with 23 bases spanning the gap. The CDR3 has 18 amino acids. The germline gives CDR1 SEHNR, CDR2 FQNEAQ (reference sequence). The CDR3: CASSSRDVSTGVQETQYF. CDR3 in DNA: TGTGCCAGCAGCTCCCGGGACGTCAGTACGGGGGTTCAAGAGACCCAGTACTTC.

This chain joins TRBV7-8 and TRBJ1-2; D is uncertain. This CDR3 has 14 amino acids. Germline CDR1 reads SGHVS; CDR2 reads FQNEAQ. Trimming removed 4 bases from V and 4 bases from J, with 13 bases in between. CDR3 in amino acids: CASSSTGGSYGYTF. CDR3 nucleotide sequence: TGTGCCAGCAGCTCGACGGGAGGATCCTATGGCTACACCTTC.

V gene TRBV6-4 combines with J gene TRBJ2-2, with 8 bases identical to TRBD2. The CDR3 has 15 amino acids. CDR1 is MRHNA, CDR2 SNTAGT, per germline. V trimming: 3 bases; J trimming: 5 bases; junction bases outside the gene matches: 5. In DNA form, the CDR3 reads TGTGCCAGCAGTGAATTCGGCGGGGGGACCGGGGAGCTGTTTTTT. Amino acids: CASSEFGGGTGELFF.

This rearrangement joins TRBV7-2 to TRBJ2-2, with 10 nucleotides matching TRBD1. The CDR3 totals 15 residues. The junction had 4 bases not matched to a gene; V was cut back by 4 bases and J by 5 bases. The germline CDR1 and CDR2 sequences are SGHTA and FQGNSA. The CDR3 loop is CASSSLGQGTGELFF. The CDR3 nucleotides read TGTGCCAGCAGCTCTCTGGGACAGGGGACCGGGGAGCTGTTTTTT.

V and J are TRBV25-1 and TRBJ1-2; maybe TRBD1 (6 bases). CDR1 MGHDK and CDR2 SYGVNS come from the germline V gene. The CDR3 totals 12 residues. V gave up 6 bases and J gave up 2 bases, with 7 bases separating them. The CDR3 reads CASRQGNYGYTF. The CDR3, as DNA: TGTGCCAGCAGGCAGGGGAACTATGGCTACACCTTC.

This clone came up once. A read error may produce the germline difference seen at one junction end. The chain uses TRBV10-3 and TRBJ2-3; 7 bases fit TRBD2. CDR3 length: 14 amino acids. The germline V gene encodes CDR1 ENHRY and CDR2 SYGVKD. The chain's CDR3 is CAITPGGRTDTQYF. Here the CDR3 DNA reads TGTGCTATCACTCCTGGCGGGAGAACAGATACGCAGTATTTT.

The V and J genes are TRBV19 and TRBJ2-3; 7 nucleotides match TRBD1. CDR3 length: 13 residues. CDR1 and CDR2 from the germline V gene are LNHDA and SQIVND (reference sequence). Trimming removed 7 bases from V and 3 bases from J; junction bases left unmatched: 4. CDR3 in DNA: TGTGCCAGTAACAGGGGTTTGACAGATACGCAGTATTTT. It encodes CASNRGLTDTQYF.

The genes are TRBV9 and TRBJ2-3; D is unresolved. Germline V gene sequence: CDR1 SGDLS, CDR2 YYNGEE. Trimming left V 0 bases short and J 2 bases short, with 10 bases between. The CDR3 is 15 residues long. The CDR3 DNA reads as TGTGCCAGCAGCGTAGGCGCCGCTGCCACAGATACGCAGTATTTT. As protein: CASSVGAAATDTQYF.

The chain combines TRBV9 with TRBJ2-7, with 8 positions matching TRBD1. Trimming took 4 bases from V and 4 from J; bases not matched to a gene: 4. This CDR3 is 13 amino acids long. Germline CDR1 and CDR2: SGDLS and YYNGEE. CDR3 coding DNA: TGTGCCAGCAGCCGAGACAGGGGTTACGAGCAGTACTTC. It codes for CASSRDRGYEQYF. Filled out from reference TRBV9 and TRBJ2-7, the complete variable domain reads DSGVTQTPKHLITATGQRVTLRCSPRSGDLSVYWYQQSLDQGLQFLIQYYNGEERAKGNILERFSAQQFPDLHSELNLSSLELGDSALYFCASSRDRGYEQYFGPGTRLTVT.

The chain uses TRBV18 and TRBJ1-3; TRBD1 might be the D (5 bases). CDR1 is KGHSH and CDR2 is LQKENI in the germline V gene. With 5 bases removed from V and 3 bases from J, the gap between germline ends came to 11 bases. The CDR3 spans 14 residues. The CDR3 sequence: CASSAGTDGNTIYF. The CDR3 nucleotides read TGTGCCAGCTCAGCTGGGACTGATGGAAACACCATATATTTT.

The sample holds a few counts of this clone. J is TRBJ1-6 and V is TRBV9; 7 bases are shared with TRBD1. The CDR3 runs 14 residues. Per germline, CDR1 SGDLS and CDR2 YYNGEE. V lost 4 bases and J lost 6; bases outside the gene matches: 4. CDR3 sequence reads: CASSQGQSNSPLHF. In DNA, the CDR3 is TGTGCCAGCAGCCAGGGACAGAGTAATTCACCCCTCCACTTT.

This chain links TRBV27 with TRBJ2-7; D call uncertain. Between the trimmed V and J ends, which lost 2 bases and 2 bases, there was a span of 10 bases. Germline values: CDR1 MNHEY, CDR2 SMNVEV (reference sequence). CDR3 length equals 14 residues. The CDR3 DNA follows: TGTGCCAGCAGTTTAGTGGGCTGGGCCTACGAGCAGTACTTC. Translating it yields CASSLVGWAYEQYF.

The chain has TRBV9 and TRBJ2-7; TRBD2 matches at 12 bases. Germline V gene sequence: CDR1 SGDLS, CDR2 YYNGEE. The ends lost 0 bases at V and 2 bases at J; junction bases unmatched: 0. The CDR3 has 15 residues. Here the CDR3 reads CASSVGLAGAYEQYF. The DNA for the CDR3 is TGTGCCAGCAGCGTAGGACTAGCGGGAGCCTACGAGCAGTACTTC.